Listed below are T cell receptor beta chains from one sample, sequenced in a study of T-cell memory formation after mild COVID-19. MiXCR, applied by TCRdb to the 5' RACE reads, yields one record per CDR3 protein. The table has 580,000 or so distinct CDR3 sequences, roughly 17% seen once. The sample taken for sequencing was PBMCs or a T cell subset sorted from them (not recorded which). These receptors were taken from an adult woman who had mild COVID-19 (a few samples of this study predate the infection). Cell type and time point are not known. The CDR3 runs from the conserved cysteine through the conserved F or W. D genes are given only for firm matches. Expanded clones get a size class; other rows say once, few or many, or leave the size out.

V gene	clone size	J gene	CDR3 length	D gene	CDR3 DNA	CDR3 protein
TRBV5-1	few	TRBJ1-2	19	.	.	CASSFGQGDFRGNIYGYTF
TRBV12-3/TRBV12-4	many	TRBJ2-2	13	.	TGTGCCAGCAGTTCCATGGGAGTGGGGGAGCTGTTTTTT	CASSSMGVGELFF
TRBV20-1	many	TRBJ2-1	14	.	TGCAGTGCTAGGGACCTTAGCTCCTACAATGAGCAGTTCTTC	CSARDLSSYNEQFF
TRBV4-1	few	TRBJ2-3	17	.	TGCGCCAGCAGCCAAGATCCCGAGGGGGGGGCCGCAGATACGCAGTATTTT	CASSQDPEGGAADTQYF
TRBV29-1	.	TRBJ2-5	15	.	TGCAGCGTTGGGTACGAAGGACCAAACCAAGAGACCCAGTACTTC	CSVGYEGPNQETQYF
TRBV15	few	TRBJ1-1	14	.	TGTGCCACCAGCACAAGGAAAGGGAGAACTGAAGCTTTCTTT	CATSTRKGRTEAFF
TRBV7-3	.	TRBJ2-2	16	.	TGTGCCAGCAGCTTAAACGGGGGCTTGAACACCGGGGAGCTGTTTTTT	CASSLNGGLNTGELFF
TRBV6-2/TRBV6-3	few	TRBJ2-2	15	.	TGTGCCAGCATTCCGTCGGACTCATACACCGGGGAGCTGTTTTTT	CASIPSDSYTGELFF
TRBV10-3	.	TRBJ1-2	15	.	TGTGCCATCAGTGCTTATTCAGGGCCTAACTATGGCTACACCTTC	CAISAYSGPNYGYTF
TRBV3-1	.	TRBJ1-2	15	.	TGTGCCAGCAGCCAAGGTACTATTCTGGAACCTGGCTACACCTTC	CASSQGTILEPGYTF
TRBV4-1	few	TRBJ1-2	15	.	TGCGCCAGCAGCCAAGAAGTGCCAGGGAGCTATGGCTACACCTTC	CASSQEVPGSYGYTF
TRBV5-4	.	TRBJ2-5	16	TRBD2	TGTGCCAGCAGCTTTACGACGGGAGGCCCCCAAGAGACCCAGTACTTC	CASSFTTGGPQETQYF
TRBV14	.	TRBJ2-5	12	.	TGTGCCAGCAGCGAACAGGGAGTGACCCAGTACTTC	CASSEQGVTQYF
TRBV6-1	few	TRBJ1-1	15	.	TGTGCCAGCAGTGAGTACGGGGGGAGGGACACTGAAGCTTTCTTT	CASSEYGGRDTEAFF
TRBV4-1	.	TRBJ1-2	14	.	TGCGCCAGCAGCCAAGGCACAGGAAACTATGGCTACACCTTC	CASSQGTGNYGYTF
TRBV20-1	.	TRBJ1-4	13	.	TGCAGTGCTCTCCAGGGAAAGGCAGAAAAACTGTTTTTT	CSALQGKAEKLFF
TRBV4-2	.	TRBJ1-1	13	TRBD1	TGTGCCAGCAGCCATACAGGGGCCACTGAAGCTTTCTTT	CASSHTGATEAFF
TRBV12-1	.	TRBJ1-1	16	.	TGTGCCAGCAGCCCTACCTCCGGGACAGAGAACACTGAAGCTTTCTTT	CASSPTSGTENTEAFF
TRBV20-1	.	TRBJ2-7	15	.	TGCAGTGCGGCGACTGTTCCGGGACCTTCCTACGAGCAGTACTTC	CSAATVPGPSYEQYF
TRBV6-5	few	TRBJ2-7	14	.	TGTGCCAGCAGTTACGTCGGTGAAGCCTACGAGCAGTACTTC	CASSYVGEAYEQYF
TRBV11-2	.	TRBJ2-1	15	TRBD1	TGTGCCAGCAGCCTCGACAGGGCAAGGGTTTATGAGCAGTTCTTC	CASSLDRARVYEQFF
TRBV6-6	.	TRBJ1-5	14	.	TGTGCCAGCAGTTACTCGTCAGGGGATCAGCCCCAGCATTTT	CASSYSSGDQPQHF
TRBV20-1	few	TRBJ2-3	18	TRBD2	TGCAGCCCCGAACGGGGAGGGTTGTGGGGCGGAATGACAGATACGCAGTATTTT	CSPERGGLWGGMTDTQYF
TRBV7-9	.	TRBJ1-2	14	.	TGTGCCAGCAGCTTATCGGGGAGGATTGAGGGCTACACCTTC	CASSLSGRIEGYTF
TRBV29-1	few	TRBJ1-1	13	.	TGCAGCATACAGGCTGGAGCGAACACTGAAGCTTTCTTT	CSIQAGANTEAFF
TRBV6-5	.	TRBJ2-7	14	.	TGTGCCAGCAGTTACTCCCTTGGCTCCTACGAGCAGTACTTC	CASSYSLGSYEQYF
TRBV7-2	.	TRBJ2-3	15	.	TGTGCCAGCAACCCTTCCGCGGGGGCCAAAGATACGCAGTATTTT	CASNPSAGAKDTQYF
TRBV7-7	.	TRBJ2-1	16	TRBD2	TGTGCCAGCAGCTTAGCGGCGGGGGGCCCCGACAATGAGCAGTTCTTC	CASSLAAGGPDNEQFF
TRBV12-3/TRBV12-4	few	TRBJ2-7	12	.	TGTGCCAGCGGTCGGAAGCCCTACGAGCAGTACTTC	CASGRKPYEQYF
TRBV6-5	.	TRBJ2-5	16	.	TGTGCCAGCAGCCCATACGACCCCCTGCCCCAAGAGACCCAGTACTTC	CASSPYDPLPQETQYF
TRBV5-1	few	TRBJ2-5	13	.	TGCGCCAGCAGCTTGGCCATGAGAGAGACCCAGTACTTC	CASSLAMRETQYF
TRBV20-1	.	TRBJ1-1	17	TRBD1	TGCAGTGCCACGAAGGGGGGACAGGGGCCTCTAAACACTGAAGCTTTCTTT	CSATKGGQGPLNTEAFF
TRBV20-1	.	TRBJ2-1	15	.	TGCAGTGCTAGTGGAGAGACCGCCTGGGGGAATGAGCAGTTCTTC	CSASGETAWGNEQFF
TRBV12-3/TRBV12-4	few	TRBJ2-3	15	TRBD1	TGTGCCAGCAGTAGAGGACAGGGGGCTCTAGATACGCAGTATTTT	CASSRGQGALDTQYF
TRBV5-1	many	TRBJ2-1	15	TRBD2	TGCGCCAGCAGCCCCGCCCGGACTAGCGGCAATGAGCAGTTCTTC	CASSPARTSGNEQFF
TRBV27	.	TRBJ2-7	20	TRBD2	TGTGCCAGCAGAACAGACGAACCGGGACTAGCGGGAGGGCTCTATTACGAGCAGTACTTC	CASRTDEPGLAGGLYYEQYF
TRBV24-1	few	TRBJ1-1	15	.	TGTGCCACCAGCTACAAACGGGACGGACATACTGAAGCTTTCTTT	CATSYKRDGHTEAFF
TRBV15	.	TRBJ1-2	14	.	TGTGCCACCAGCAGGGACGGATTCAACTATGGCTACACCTTC	CATSRDGFNYGYTF
TRBV6-2/TRBV6-3	.	TRBJ2-2	16	TRBD2	TGTGCCAGCACCGAGACCGGGACTAGCTTCGCCGGGGAGCTGTTTTTT	CASTETGTSFAGELFF
TRBV6-2/TRBV6-3	.	TRBJ2-5	13	.	TGTGCCAGCAGTTACGGGGGCTTGGAGACCCAGTACTTC	CASSYGGLETQYF
TRBV6-1	many	TRBJ1-1	13	.	TGTGCCAGCAGTGAAGTGGGACTCACTGAAGCTTTCTTT	CASSEVGLTEAFF
TRBV27	.	TRBJ2-3	14	.	TGTGCCAGCTTGGGGGACTTGAGGACAGATACGCAGTATTTT	CASLGDLRTDTQYF
TRBV12-3/TRBV12-4	few	TRBJ2-5	14	.	TGTGCCAGCAGCCCCGGGGGACCCCAGTGGACCCAGTACTTC	CASSPGGPQWTQYF
TRBV5-5	.	TRBJ2-3	16	TRBD2	TGTGCCAGCAGCTTGGGACTGGGCGGGGGGAAAGATACGCAGTATTTT	CASSLGLGGGKDTQYF